This T cell receptor (beta chain) came from a study of a mutant IDH1 vaccine in newly diagnosed glioma. Study information: The initiation of vaccination occurred 4-6 weeks after radiotherapy alone, or with temozolomide cycles.

Time point specified: week 11, during vaccination. All doses held 300 ug of mutant IDH1 20-mer peptide, with topical imiquimod. With respect to this clone: Its specificity is not known.

Here immunoSEQ multiplex PCR was the method, and the copy in TCRdb shows in-frame clones only, minus some. The repertoire holds about 64,000 clones, with approximately 84% as singletons. Study-wide points: The study observed vaccine-induced immune responses in roughly 95% of patients.

The CDR3 is 14 residues long. Germline-derived CDR1 and CDR2 are LNHDA and SQIVND (reference sequence). V was clipped by 5 bases and J by 4 bases, with 14 bases between them. The material sequenced was PBMCs, taken from a glioma patient whose treatment included an IDH1 peptide vaccine. This TCR came from a woman in her forties or fifties with glioma. The chain uses TRBV19 and TRBJ1-1; unclear D gene. DNA of the CDR3: TGTGCCAGTAGTCCGACCGTAAAGGGCACTGAAGCTTTCTTT. Encoded protein: CASSPTVKGTEAFF.